The 8 T cell receptor beta chains in this list originate from one sample, sequenced in a study of Graves' ophthalmopathy and Graves' hyperthyroidism. RNA transcripts yielded amplified TCR beta CDR3 regions. The workflow started with a first-round RT-PCR run with HTBI primers and then moved on to a second-round multiplex PCR. TCRdb redid the calling of the multiplex PCR reads with MiXCR, one entry per CDR3 protein. The sample holds hundreds of thousands of distinct CDR3 sequences, 15% seen once. Sequenced material: peripheral blood. Every receptor here comes from a young woman with stable Graves' hyperthyroidism.

This clonotype was seen many times. J is TRBJ2-7 and V is TRBV12-3 or TRBV12-4; 9 bases are shared with TRBD2. V dropped 3 bases and J dropped 0; count of bases not matched to a gene: 6. This CDR3 is 16 amino acids long. CDR3 in DNA: TGTGCCAGCAGTTTCGGTCTAGCGGGGAGCTCCTACGAGCAGTACTTC. Residues: CASSFGLAGSSYEQYF.

This clonotype was recorded many times. V gene TRBV6-2 or TRBV6-3 combines with J gene TRBJ1-1; unclear D gene. The CDR3 covers 12 residues. Germline CDR1 is MNHEY and CDR2 is SVGEGT. The germline V and J ends were trimmed by 2 bases and 5 bases, with 6 bases remaining between them. The CDR3 DNA reads TGTGCCAGCAGTTACACCATAACTGAAGCTTTCTTT. Its translation: CASSYTITEAFF.

CDR3 region: CSVIKQGLYEQYF. The DNA of the CDR3 is TGCAGCGTTATAAAACAGGGGCTGTACGAGCAGTACTTC. J is TRBJ2-7 and V is TRBV29-1; the match to TRBD1 covers 7 bases. The CDR3 sequence is 13 residues long. V lost 5 bases and J lost 4; bases outside the gene matches: 8. Germline values: CDR1 SQVTM, CDR2 ANQGSEA.

The table lists this clonotype with many counts. The V and J genes are TRBV24-1 and TRBJ2-2; maybe TRBD1 (6 bases). Trimming took 1 base from V and 3 from J, leaving 11 bases between them. This CDR3 is 16 amino acids long. Germline values: CDR1 KGHDR, CDR2 SFDVKD. The CDR3 coding sequence is TGTGCCACCAGTGATTTCGCCAGGGGTGACACCGGGGAGCTGTTTTTT. Encoded protein: CATSDFARGDTGELFF.

V usage is TRBV12-3 or TRBV12-4 and J usage is TRBJ1-1, with D possibly matching TRBD1 (5 bases). The CDR3 extends over 14 amino acids. V shed 6 bases and J shed 7 bases, with 18 bases lying between them. The CDR3 loop reads CASSTRSVRGEAFF. Written as DNA, the CDR3 is TGTGCCAGCAGCACCCGTTCTGTTAGGGGTGAAGCTTTCTTT.

In its sample, this clonotype was seen many times. V usage is TRBV20-1 and J usage is TRBJ2-7, with 8 bases matching TRBD1. J lost 2 bases, V lost 2 bases, and 11 bases had no gene match. CDR1 and CDR2 (germline): DFQATT, SNEGSKA (reference sequence). The CDR3 extends over 16 amino acids. This CDR3 reads CSARPNDRGVTYEQYF. CDR3 in DNA: TGCAGTGCTAGACCAAACGACAGGGGCGTAACCTACGAGCAGTACTTC.

This clonotype occurred many times. This chain links TRBV7-9 with TRBJ1-2; TRBD1 matches 7 bases. The junction had 5 bases not matched to a gene; V was cut back by 3 bases and J by 4 bases. In germline, CDR1 is SEHNR, CDR2 FQNEAQ (reference sequence). This CDR3 is built from 14 residues. The CDR3 reads CASSLSRGAYGYTF. Here the CDR3 DNA reads TGTGCCAGCAGCTTGAGCAGGGGGGCCTATGGCTACACCTTC.

This clonotype was found many times. The chain employs TRBV12-3 or TRBV12-4 and TRBJ1-6, with TRBD1 identical over 7 bases. The CDR3 is made up of 12 amino acids. With 8 bases clipped from V and 5 bases from J, the junction kept 0 bases outside the gene matches. DNA of the CDR3: TGTGCCAGCCAGGGGGATAATTCACCCCTCCACTTT. Translating gives CASQGDNSPLHF.